This T cell receptor (beta chain) was obtained from a study of OX40 agonist ivuxolimab in advanced cancers. Background for the entire study: The costimulatory receptor OX40 (CD134) was targeted by ivuxolimab, a fully human IgG2 agonistic monoclonal antibody. The dose-escalation cohort was almost 85% male with a mean age of around 62 years, ranging from roughly 20 to 80. Of the approximately 50 patients in dose escalation, some 20 had hepatocellular carcinoma, roughly 15 had melanoma, 9 had renal cell carcinoma and 9 had head and neck cancer. Partial responses occurred in three dose-escalation patients, of whom one had hepatocellular carcinoma and two had cutaneous melanoma. Patients were allowed to have had prior anti-PD-1, anti-PD-L1 or anti-CTLA-4 therapy, and 40% of the dose-escalation patients had been treated with checkpoint inhibitors. The paper covers the monotherapy dose-escalation part of the phase I ivuxolimab trial, which included N = 52 patients. Intravenous ivuxolimab was administered to patients every 2 weeks at six dose levels: 0.01, 0.1, 0.3, 1.5, 3 and 10 mg/kg. Peripheral TCRbeta sequencing aimed to test whether ivuxolimab altered TCR sequence diversity and caused clonal T-cell expansion.

CDR1 MNHEY and CDR2 SMNVEV were looked up in the germline V gene (reference sequence). The trim is 5 bases for V and 4 bases for J, with a gap of 12 bases between the germline ends. The CDR3 measures 13 amino acids from cysteine to phenylalanine. Only the CDR3 part of the read is kept: 39 bases, read in frame from the first base. Summary of the overall study and its limitations: Clonal expansion of both CD4+ and CD8+ blood T cells was observed from baseline to week 6 at doses 0.1 to 3.0 mg/kg. In partial responders in the 0.1-3.0 mg/kg groups, normalized peripheral clonal expansion was found to be among the lowest, especially among CD8+ T cells. After ivuxolimab, more expanded clones were found on average in CD8+ T cells than in CD4+ T cells. The antigen specificity of the clonally expanded peripheral T cells was not determined. Low levels of normalized T-cell clonal expansion were also seen in some patients who did not respond.

Details on this clone: No cognate antigen has been identified for it. The sample holds no much larger clone one base away, and base qualities are not on file.

Genomic DNA was extracted from sorted cells for sequencing of the TCRbeta CDR3 region. The immunoSEQ Assay was used to sequence the TCRbeta CDR3 regions. What TCRdb holds here is the immuneACCESS table cut down to in-frame rearrangements. Part of the clones is not present; checked against another copy, under half of the missing clones reflect an unresolved V gene, and the others are unexplained. The sample table contains fewer than 50,000 clones; only one count was recorded for roughly 80% of them. 9.5% to 15% of the sample is held by the ten biggest clonotypes. Patients with a history of autoimmune disease or receiving systemic immunosuppression were excluded from the trial. In every dose cohort, peripheral blood was drawn for TCR sequencing at baseline, cycle 4 day 1, and cycle 7 day 1. Samples were obtained from an open-label, multicenter, first-in-human phase I dose-escalation trial of ivuxolimab. Adults with locally advanced or metastatic melanoma, renal cell, hepatocellular, or head and neck squamous cell carcinoma were enrolled in the trial. Before TCR sequencing, CD4+ T cells and CD8+ T cells from peripheral blood were sorted into separate populations.

The sequencing here drew on CD4+ or CD8+ T cells sorted from blood, taken in a trial of the OX40 agonist ivuxolimab. The sequence joins TRBV27 to TRBJ2-7, and the D gene may be TRBD2, 7 bases matching. The receptor comes from an adult with an advanced solid tumor such as melanoma, head and neck, liver or kidney cancer. The CDR3 protein sequence reads: CASSDGGRYEQYF. The nucleotides read TGTGCCAGCAGTGACGGGGGGCGGTACGAGCAGTACTTC.